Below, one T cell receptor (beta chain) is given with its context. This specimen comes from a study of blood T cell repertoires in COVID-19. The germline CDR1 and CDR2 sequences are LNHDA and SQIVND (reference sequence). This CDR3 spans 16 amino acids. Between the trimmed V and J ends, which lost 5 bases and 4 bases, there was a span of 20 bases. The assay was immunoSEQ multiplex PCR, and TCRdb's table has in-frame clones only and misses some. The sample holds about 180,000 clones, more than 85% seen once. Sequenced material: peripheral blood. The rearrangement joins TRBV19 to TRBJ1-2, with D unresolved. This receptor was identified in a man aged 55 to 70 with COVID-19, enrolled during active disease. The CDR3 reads CASSPPGQAPIYGYTF. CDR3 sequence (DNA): TGTGCCAGTAGTCCACCCGGTCAGGCGCCGATCTATGGCTACACCTTC.